This T cell receptor (beta chain) emerged from a study of T cells after yellow fever vaccination. Points from the study as a whole: Reappearance after the booster was seen for most primary-vaccination clones, at 95% to 96% CD4 and about 90% CD8. A minor fraction of clonotypes spanned both CD4 and CD8 compartments. Peaking faster, on day 5 versus 15, the secondary response was nonetheless weaker.

Germline loops: CDR1 SGHVS, CDR2 FQNEAQ. Trimming took 8 bases from V and 7 from J; bases not matched to a gene: 14. The CDR3 has 16 amino acids. This clonotype was counted ten times or more. Its antigen is unknown. TCRdb reanalysed the 5' RACE reads using MiXCR and keeps one entry per CDR3 protein. This sample yields about 240,000 distinct CDR3 sequences, of which about 7.1% are seen a single time; over 0.65% belongs to the top ten. This clonotype was obtained from a young man who received the YFV17D yellow fever vaccine. Sample: CD4+ T cells sorted from PBMCs, taken 15 days after the yellow fever booster vaccination. The chain is built from TRBV7-8 and TRBJ2-3; 11 bases map to TRBD2. The DNA of the CDR3 is TGTGCCAGCGACCCAGCGGTAGCGGGAGGGCCGTATACGCAGTATTTT. Amino acids: CASDPAVAGGPYTQYF.